This entry lists 20 T cell receptor beta chains sequenced from one sample in a study of cytomegalovirus exposure and HLA in healthy donors. Use of 60 Vbeta and 13 Jbeta primers characterized the PCR. This table comes from immunoSEQ multiplex PCR, and its TCRdb copy is limited to in-frame clones, with some not included. This table holds about 130,000 clones, 70% to 90% found once. Material: PBMCs. The source of these receptors is a woman aged 35 to 49 in good health and CMV-seropositive.

The rearrangement uses TRBV2 and TRBJ2-2; 12 nucleotides align to TRBD2. Germline V gene data show CDR1 as SNHLY and CDR2 as FYNNEI. The CDR3 is 17 residues long. With V trimmed by 6 bases and J by 3 bases, 8 bases remained unmatched. In nucleotides, the CDR3 is TGTGCCAGCAGCCCTAGCGGGGGGGCCCTTCACACCGGGGAGCTGTTTTTT. It is translated as CASSPSGGALHTGELFF.

The V and J genes are TRBV28 and TRBJ1-5, with D possibly matching TRBD1 (6 bases). The CDR3 covers 17 residues. Germline-derived CDR1 and CDR2 are MDHEN and SYDVKM. Trimming took 5 bases from V and 3 from J, leaving 20 bases between them. CDR3 in DNA: TGTGCCAGCAGTCACCCACCACAGGGATTTTCCAATCAGCCCCAGCATTTT. It yields the protein CASSHPPQGFSNQPQHF. Together with reference TRBV28 and TRBJ1-5, the CDR3 gives the full variable domain: DVKVTQSSRYLVKRTGEKVFLECVQDMDHENMFWYRQDPGLGLRLIYFSYDVKMKEKGDIPEGYSVSREKKERFSLILESASTNQTSMYLCASSHPPQGFSNQPQHFGDGTRLSIL.

This clone was picked up a small number of times. The chain combines TRBV6-5 with TRBJ1-2, with unresolved D. The CDR3 is made up of 15 amino acids. V lost 0 bases and J lost 0, with 8 bases in between. In germline, CDR1 is MNHEY, CDR2 SVGAGI. This chain's CDR3 is CASSYSWPANYGYTF. The CDR3 DNA is TGTGCCAGCAGTTACTCGTGGCCCGCTAACTATGGCTACACCTTC.

The chain carries TRBV25-1 and TRBJ2-1; D might be TRBD2 (5 bases). The CDR3 is 13 amino acids. CDR1 and CDR2 from the germline V gene are MGHDK and SYGVNS. Trimming removed 7 bases from V and 0 bases from J, with 7 bases in between. The CDR3 region has the DNA TGTGCCAGCAACGCGGGCTCCTACAATGAGCAGTTCTTC. Translating it yields CASNAGSYNEQFF.

The rearrangement links TRBV5-1 to TRBJ2-1; TRBD2 aligns across 8 bases. The CDR3 runs to 16 residues. Germline V gene lookup returns CDR1 SGHRS and CDR2 YFSETQ. With 3 bases clipped from V and 1 base from J, the junction kept 6 bases outside the gene matches. The CDR3 DNA reads TGCGCCAGCAGCTCGATAACTAGCGGATCCTACAATGAGCAGTTCTTC. Protein sequence: CASSSITSGSYNEQFF.

A remark on this clone: The junction shows a germline mismatch at one end, possibly a read error. The gene calls are TRBV11-1 and TRBJ2-1; 8 positions agree with TRBD1. Germline V lookup: CDR1 SGHAT, CDR2 FQDESV (reference sequence). The CDR3 sequence is 18 residues long. The CDR3 reads CASSLAGQGASAYNEQFF. Here the CDR3 DNA reads TGTGCCAGCAGCCTAGCTGGACAGGGAGCCTCTGCCTACAATGAGCAGTTCTTC.

The rearrangement joins TRBV29-1 to TRBJ1-1, with D tentatively TRBD1 (5 bases). The CDR3 contains 13 residues. V was clipped by 7 bases and J by 1 base, with 13 bases between them. The V gene's germline CDR1 is SQVTM and CDR2 ANQGSEA. The CDR3 nucleotides are TGCAGCGGGGCCGTGACAGAGAACACTGAAGCTTTCTTT. Amino acid sequence: CSGAVTENTEAFF.

This clone was seen just once. The chain is built from TRBV18 and TRBJ2-2; no clear D gene. The V end was cut by 3 bases, the J end by 5 bases, with 19 bases between. Germline-derived CDR1 and CDR2 are KGHSH and LQKENI. The CDR3 extends over 17 amino acids. The chain's CDR3 is CASSPLVSQSRTGELFF. Here the CDR3 DNA reads TGTGCCAGCTCACCGTTGGTATCGCAAAGTCGGACCGGGGAGCTGTTTTTT.

The CDR3 here is CARGGGISGTRTYEQYF. CDR3 DNA: TGTGCCAGGGGAGGGGGAATTAGCGGGACAAGGACCTACGAGCAGTACTTC. The chain carries TRBV2 and TRBJ2-7; the match to TRBD2 covers 8 bases. The V and J ends lost 9 bases and 2 bases, in that order; junction bases with no gene match: 18. The CDR3 consists of 17 residues. Germline V CDR1 and CDR2: SNHLY, FYNNEI.

The V call is TRBV10-1, the J call TRBJ2-1, with TRBD1 identical over 8 bases. The J segment lost 9 bases and the V segment lost 6 bases, leaving 10 bases of the junction unmatched. In germline, CDR1 is WNHNN, CDR2 SYGVQD (reference sequence). This CDR3 contains 14 residues. DNA for the CDR3: TGCGCCAGCAGAGTGGACAGGGAGTTGGGTGAGCAGTTCTTC. It is translated as CASRVDRELGEQFF.

The rearrangement links TRBV5-4 to TRBJ1-1; TRBD1 might be the D (6 bases). The V gene lost 2 bases and the J gene lost 1 base, with 12 bases spanning the gap. The germline V gene encodes CDR1 SGHNT and CDR2 YYREEE (reference sequence). The length of the CDR3 is 15 residues. CDR3 in amino acids: CASSFAGARNTEAFF. The CDR3 DNA is TGTGCCAGCAGCTTTGCGGGGGCCAGGAACACTGAAGCTTTCTTT.

Points on this clone: The identical CDR3 is also encoded by other nucleotide sequences in the sample. The chain carries TRBV7-2 and TRBJ1-1; the match to TRBD1 covers 7 bases. The CDR3 loop spans 13 amino acids. Germline V CDR1 and CDR2: SGHTA, FQGNSA. Germline trimming cut 5 bases from V and 1 base from J; bases unmatched to any gene: 1. This CDR3 reads CASSRQGNTEAFF. The CDR3 coding sequence is TGTGCCAGCAGCAGACAGGGGAACACTGAAGCTTTCTTT.

V gene TRBV4-2 combines with J gene TRBJ2-1; 9 bases fit TRBD2. This CDR3 contains 15 residues. J gave up 3 bases and V 1 base, and 1 base lay outside the gene matches. Germline-derived CDR1 and CDR2 are LGHNA and YNFKEQ. CDR3: CASSQGGGVYNEQFF. The CDR3 region has the DNA TGTGCCAGCAGCCAAGGCGGGGGGGTCTACAATGAGCAGTTCTTC.

V is TRBV2 and J is TRBJ2-2; D remains unclear. This CDR3 spans 14 amino acids. V was trimmed by 4 bases and J by 6 bases, leaving 12 bases between them. Germline V gene data show CDR1 as SNHLY and CDR2 as FYNNEI. CDR3 sequence reads: CASSGDRVPGELFF. CDR3 sequence (DNA): TGTGCCAGCAGTGGTGACCGGGTACCCGGGGAGCTGTTTTTT. Together with reference TRBV2 and TRBJ2-2, the CDR3 gives the full variable domain: EPEVTQTPSHQVTQMGQEVILRCVPISNHLYFYWYRQILGQKVEFLVSFYNNEISEKSEIFDDQFSVERPDGSNFTLKIRSTKLEDSAMYFCASSGDRVPGELFFGEGSRLTVL.

The chain recombines TRBV5-1 with TRBJ1-6, with 7 positions matching TRBD1. V trimming: 3 bases; J trimming: 7 bases; junction bases outside the gene matches: 4. The CDR3 totals 14 residues. Per germline, CDR1 SGHRS and CDR2 YFSETQ. This CDR3 reads CASSSGQDNSPLHF. In DNA form, the CDR3 reads TGCGCCAGCAGCTCCGGACAGGACAATTCACCCCTCCACTTT.

The J gene is TRBJ1-2, the V gene TRBV29-1, with 9 bases identical to TRBD1. The CDR3 covers 12 residues. Germline loops: CDR1 SQVTM, CDR2 ANQGSEA. CDR3: CSVPGTGNGYTF. The CDR3 region has the DNA TGCAGTGTACCCGGGACAGGGAATGGCTACACCTTC.

The J gene is TRBJ2-1, the V gene TRBV27, with 7 bases lining up with TRBD2. J gave up 7 bases and V 3 bases, and 6 bases lay outside the gene matches. This CDR3 is built from 14 residues. Germline lookup yields CDR1 MNHEY and CDR2 SMNVEV (reference sequence). The CDR3 sequence: CASSFGLGGNEQFF. As DNA, the CDR3 is TGTGCCAGCAGTTTCGGACTGGGGGGGAATGAGCAGTTCTTC.

With regard to this clone: Its ends do not fully match the called genes, so a read error is possible. The genes are TRBV10-3 and TRBJ1-4; possibly TRBD1 for D (6 bases). The CDR3 sequence is 17 residues long. Germline assignment: CDR1 ENHRY and CDR2 SYGVKD. CDR3: CAISETPAGAANEKLFF. The CDR3 nucleotides are TGTGCCATCAGTGAGACCCCAGCAGGGGCCGCTAACGAAAAACTGTTTTTT.

The chain uses TRBV19 and TRBJ1-2; possible D gene TRBD1, 6 bases. The CDR3 is made up of 14 amino acids. The V gene lost 0 bases and the J gene lost 6 bases, with 11 bases spanning the gap. Germline assignment: CDR1 LNHDA and CDR2 SQIVND (reference sequence). This chain's CDR3 is CASSIDPGDHGYTF. The CDR3 DNA reads TGTGCCAGTAGTATAGATCCAGGGGATCATGGCTACACCTTC.

The chain recombines TRBV12-5 with TRBJ1-1; D uncertain. Germline CDR1 LGHNT, CDR2 FRNRAP. The V gene lost 0 bases and the J gene lost 4 bases, with 15 bases spanning the gap. The CDR3 is 16 residues long. The CDR3 DNA reads TGTGCTAGTGGTTTGGTACGCGGCGAATCCCCCACTGAAGCTTTCTTT. Its protein product is CASGLVRGESPTEAFF.